The rows below give T cell receptor beta chains drawn from one sample of a study of blood T cells in healthy people across ages. TCRdb re-called the 5' RACE reads through MiXCR, storing one row per CDR3 protein. The sample has about 1.5 million distinct CDR3 sequences, about 45% seen once; the top ten hold around 4%. Input material: blood. These receptors were collected from a woman younger than 30 in good health. CDR3s include the opening cysteine and the closing phenylalanine or tryptophan. D genes are given only for firm matches. Clone size is given for some rows only: seen once, a few or many times, or a class if the clone is expanded.

J,D,V,size,DNA,CDR3
TRBJ1-5,NA,TRBV20-1,few,TGCAGTGCTAGGTCCGGGACAAGCAATCAGCCCCAGCATTTT,CSARSGTSNQPQHF
TRBJ2-7,TRBD2,TRBV6-2/TRBV6-3,NA,TGTGCCAGCAATCGACTAGCGAGCTCCTACGAGCAGTACTTC,CASNRLASSYEQYF
TRBJ2-1,NA,TRBV9,NA,TGTGCCAGCACGCCCAGCCCGAACCGATACAATGAGCAGTTCTTC,CASTPSPNRYNEQFF
TRBJ2-3,NA,TRBV29-1,many,TGCAGCGTTGCCGGGGGAGGTACAGATACGCAGTATTTT,CSVAGGGTDTQYF
TRBJ2-1,NA,TRBV6-2/TRBV6-3,NA,TGTGCCAGCAGTTACCAGGGTTTCCAAGAGACCCAGTTCTTC,CASSYQGFQETQFF
TRBJ2-3,TRBD2,TRBV29-1,NA,TGCAGCGTCGGCGGGGGGGCCGTAGATACGCAGTATTTT,CSVGGGAVDTQYF
TRBJ1-2,NA,TRBV4-1,NA,TGCGCCAGCAGCCAAGAATCGAACCGTGGCTACACCTTC,CASSQESNRGYTF
TRBJ2-3,TRBD2,TRBV7-2,NA,TGTGCCAGCAGGACTTCCTCCCTACTAGCGGGGGACCCCACAGATACGCAGTATTTT,CASRTSSLLAGDPTDTQYF
TRBJ2-3,NA,TRBV5-1,NA,TGCGCCAGCAGCATCAGACAGGAAGATACGCAGTATTTT,CASSIRQEDTQYF
TRBJ2-1,NA,TRBV30,NA,TGTGCCTGGAGCGCAGGGGCGGACTACAATGAACAGTTCTTC,CAWSAGADYNEQFF
TRBJ2-1,TRBD2,TRBV20-1,few,TGCAGTCTCCAGGCGGGAGGAAATTACAATGAGCAGTTCTTC,CSLQAGGNYNEQFF
TRBJ1-1,NA,TRBV10-3,once,TGTGCCATCAGTGGTTTACAGGGTGCAATGAACACTGAAGCTTTCTTT,CAISGLQGAMNTEAFF
TRBJ2-7,NA,TRBV6-6,few,TGTGCCAGCAGTCCACCGGGCCTCTCATACAATGAGCAGTACTTC,CASSPPGLSYNEQYF
TRBJ2-3,NA,TRBV10-3,NA,TGTGCCATCGAGAGGCGGGGCACAGATACGCAGTATTTT,CAIERRGTDTQYF
TRBJ1-3,NA,TRBV20-1,NA,TGCAGTGCTACGGGAGGGTTAGGAAACACCATATATTTT,CSATGGLGNTIYF
TRBJ1-6,NA,TRBV27,NA,TGTGCCAGCAGTTTATCAACAGGCGGTGATTCACCCCTCCACTTT,CASSLSTGGDSPLHF
TRBJ2-1,TRBD1,TRBV7-2,few,TGTGCCAGCAGACCGGACAGGGAAGTGTGGTACAATGAGCAGTTCTTC,CASRPDREVWYNEQFF
TRBJ2-2,NA,TRBV4-1,NA,TGCGCCAGCAAGGGGGTCACCGGGGAGCTGTTTTTT,CASKGVTGELFF
TRBJ2-5,NA,TRBV7-9,NA,TGTGCCAGCGGAGGAACTTACCAAGAGACCCAGTACTTC,CASGGTYQETQYF
TRBJ2-1,NA,TRBV9,NA,TGTGCCAGCAGCCAGTACGGGGCAAAGTACAATGAGCAGTTCTTC,CASSQYGAKYNEQFF
TRBJ1-1,NA,TRBV7-2,NA,TGTGCCAGCAGCTTATCAGTAACGAGGGGTTCAATTGCTTTCTTT,CASSLSVTRGSIAFF
TRBJ2-5,NA,TRBV10-3,NA,TGTGCCATCAGTGTTGGGGATCAGGCCCAGTACTTC,CAISVGDQAQYF
TRBJ1-2,NA,TRBV12-3/TRBV12-4,NA,TGTGCCGGCAGCCCTTCGAGCTATGGCTACACCTTC,CAGSPSSYGYTF
TRBJ1-2,TRBD1,TRBV7-8,NA,TGTGCCAGCAGCTTAGTGTGGGACAGGGAAACTCATGACTACACCTTC,CASSLVWDRETHDYTF
TRBJ2-5,NA,TRBV6-6,NA,TGTGCCAGCAGTCGCAGGTTGGGCCAAGAGACCCAGTACTTC,CASSRRLGQETQYF
TRBJ1-2,NA,TRBV5-1,few,TGCGCCAGCAGCAGAAGCAGCGACAACTATGGCTACACCTTC,CASSRSSDNYGYTF
TRBJ1-2,TRBD1,TRBV5-1,few,TGCGCCAGCAGCCTCCGGGACAGAGGCGGCTACACCTTC,CASSLRDRGGYTF
TRBJ1-6,NA,TRBV4-1,NA,TGCGCCAGCAGCCAGGGGCGACCAGACGGTTCACCCCTCCACTTT,CASSQGRPDGSPLHF
TRBJ1-1,NA,TRBV9,few,TGTGCCAGCAGCCCGTGGGGGGAAATGAACACTGAAGCTTTCTTT,CASSPWGEMNTEAFF
TRBJ2-5,NA,TRBV7-9,NA,TGTGCCAGCGGCTGGGCTAATGAGCAGTACTTC,CASGWANEQYF
TRBJ2-2,TRBD2,TRBV12-3/TRBV12-4,NA,TGTGCCAGCAGTTCGCTACTAGCGGGAGTTCCCCCCGGGGAGCTGTTTTTT,CASSSLLAGVPPGELFF
TRBJ1-5,NA,TRBV4-3,NA,TGCGCCAGCAGCCAGTCTCAGGGGAGTGGCAATCAGCCCCAGCATTTT,CASSQSQGSGNQPQHF
TRBJ1-2,NA,TRBV20-1,NA,TGCAGGGCAAGACTGGAAGGCTACACCTTC,CRARLEGYTF
TRBJ2-1,NA,TRBV5-1,few,TGCGCCAGCAGCTCCCAGGCGGGACGAAATGAGCAGTTCTTC,CASSSQAGRNEQFF
TRBJ2-3,NA,TRBV12-3/TRBV12-4,NA,TGTGCCAGCAGCTTCATCCAGGAGAGCGCAGATACGCAGTATTTT,CASSFIQESADTQYF
TRBJ1-6,TRBD1,TRBV11-1,NA,TGTGCCAGCAGCACGGGACAGGGGGTCCTTTCACCCCTCCACTTT,CASSTGQGVLSPLHF
TRBJ2-1,TRBD2,TRBV3-1,few,TGTGCCAGCAGCGTTCCCGGGACTAGCGGAACTTCGGGGCAGTTCTTC,CASSVPGTSGTSGQFF
TRBJ2-1,NA,TRBV7-9,NA,TGTGCCAGCAGCTTAGAAAGTGCGGGATACAATGAGCAGTTCTTC,CASSLESAGYNEQFF
TRBJ2-5,NA,TRBV7-6,NA,TGTGCCAGCACCCTCGGGCTAGCTGTCCACACTGAGCAGTACTTC,CASTLGLAVHTEQYF
TRBJ2-7,NA,TRBV27,once,TGTGCCAGCAGTTTATTTTACAGCAGCTACGAGCAGTACTTC,CASSLFYSSYEQYF
TRBJ2-3,NA,TRBV6-2/TRBV6-3,NA,TGTGCCAGCAGAACCGGGACTCACACAGATACGCAGTATTTT,CASRTGTHTDTQYF
TRBJ2-1,TRBD2,TRBV3-1,few,TGTGCCAGCAGGCAACTAGCGGGAGGGCCGCTGTTCTTC,CASRQLAGGPLFF
TRBJ1-2,NA,TRBV4-3,NA,TGCGCCAGCAGCCAAGAATTACAGCAGTATCGCGGCTACACCTTC,CASSQELQQYRGYTF
TRBJ2-7,NA,TRBV6-5,once,TGTGCCAGCACCCAACCTGGTACGAGGGACGAGCAGTACTTC,CASTQPGTRDEQYF